A single T cell receptor beta chain is shown here with its context. Its antigen is unknown. The PCR ran on 60 Vbeta and 13 Jbeta primers. Sequencing was performed with immunoSEQ multiplex PCR; in TCRdb, only in-frame clones are kept and a portion is missing. The sample holds about 120,000 clones, approximately 72% seen once. This sample was included in a study of cytomegalovirus exposure and HLA in healthy donors. Study-wide findings and caveats: The authors later found TCR association rates varying by HLA locus, with DRB1 most and HLA-C fewest.

Germline V gene sequence: CDR1 SEHNR, CDR2 FQNEAQ (reference sequence). J lost 2 bases, V lost 5 bases, and 6 bases had no gene match. The CDR3 has 14 residues. V and J are TRBV7-9 and TRBJ2-7; TRBD1 matches 7 bases. The sequence came from a man aged 18 to 30 in good health and CMV-seronegative. The specimen was PBMCs. DNA for the CDR3: TGTGCCAGCAGCGCTACCGGGACAGCCTACGAGCAGTACTTC. This translates into CASSATGTAYEQYF.